The rows below give T cell receptor beta chains drawn from one sample of a study of blood T cell repertoires in COVID-19. Sequencing was performed with immunoSEQ multiplex PCR; in TCRdb, only in-frame clones are kept and a portion is missing. The repertoire holds almost 300,000 clones, with roughly 89% as singletons. The material sequenced was peripheral blood. The receptors derive from a woman aged 30 to 39 with COVID-19, enrolled during active disease. The CDR3 runs from the conserved cysteine through the conserved F or W. D genes are given only for firm matches. Clone size is given for some rows only: seen once, a few or many times, or a class if the clone is expanded.

j_call,clone_size,d_call,v_call,cdr3_aa,cdr3_nt
TRBJ1-1,-,-,TRBV6-5,CASSYVRGGSEAFF,TGTGCCAGCAGTTACGTTCGAGGGGGATCTGAAGCTTTCTTT
TRBJ2-7,once,-,TRBV6-1,CASSETSLNYEQYF,TGTGCCAGCAGTGAAACTTCATTAAACTACGAGCAGTACTTC
TRBJ1-1,-,-,TRBV19,CASSSRPNTQGTEAFF,TGTGCCAGTAGTTCCCGTCCAAATACGCAGGGAACTGAAGCTTTCTTT
TRBJ1-5,-,TRBD1,TRBV19,CASSWTGSGNQPQHF,TGTGCCAGTAGTTGGACAGGTTCAGGCAATCAGCCCCAGCATTTT
TRBJ1-1,-,TRBD1,TRBV6-5,CASSLQGDTEAFF,TGTGCCAGCAGCTTACAGGGGGACACTGAAGCTTTCTTT
TRBJ1-1,-,-,TRBV5-1,CASSTRTLNTEAFF,TGCGCCAGCAGCACCCGGACACTTAACACTGAAGCTTTCTTT
TRBJ2-3,-,TRBD2,TRBV9,CASTPVSGSTDTQYF,TGTGCCAGCACTCCTGTTAGCGGGAGCACAGATACGCAGTATTTT
TRBJ2-1,-,-,TRBV9,CASSVGTGRGPYNEQFF,TGTGCCAGCAGCGTAGGAACAGGGAGGGGTCCCTACAATGAGCAGTTCTTC
TRBJ1-2,-,-,TRBV25-1,CASSEMDSEYGYTF,TGTGCCAGCAGTGAAATGGACAGCGAATATGGCTACACCTTC
TRBJ2-5,-,TRBD2,TRBV7-2,CASSLVGLLAGLIQETQYF,TGTGCCAGCAGCTTAGTGGGGCTACTAGCGGGGCTAATACAAGAGACCCAGTACTTC
TRBJ2-5,-,-,TRBV6-6,CAAGKTQYF,TGTGCCGCGGGAAAGACCCAGTACTTC
TRBJ2-2,-,TRBD1,TRBV27,CASSPVGQANTGELFF,TGTGCCAGCAGTCCGGTGGGACAGGCGAACACCGGGGAGCTGTTTTTT
TRBJ1-4,-,TRBD1,TRBV19,CASSSLTGGREKLFF,TGTGCCAGTAGTTCCCTGACAGGGGGCCGTGAAAAACTGTTTTTT
TRBJ1-1,-,TRBD1,TRBV9,CASSATTNRGVGAFF,TGTGCCAGCAGCGCCACAACGAACAGGGGGGTGGGAGCTTTCTTT
TRBJ1-1,-,-,TRBV6-5,CASKLSMNTEAFF,TGTGCCAGCAAGCTGAGCATGAACACTGAAGCTTTCTTT
TRBJ1-1,-,TRBD1,TRBV7-9,CASRTGTGGPEAFF,TGTGCCAGCAGGACCGGGACAGGGGGCCCTGAAGCTTTCTTT
TRBJ2-2,-,TRBD2,TRBV7-2,CASSLQVAGANTGELFF,TGTGCCAGCAGCCTACAAGTAGCGGGGGCCAACACCGGGGAGCTGTTTTTT
TRBJ1-2,once,-,TRBV7-9,CASSISGTPYGYTF,TGTGCCAGCAGCATAAGCGGGACGCCCTATGGCTACACCTTC
TRBJ2-7,-,TRBD1,TRBV5-6,CASSFGADRGIYEQYF,TGTGCCAGCAGCTTCGGGGCGGACAGGGGAATTTACGAGCAGTACTTC
TRBJ2-2,-,-,TRBV9,CASSPTWRGQTGELFF,TGTGCCAGCAGCCCTACCTGGCGGGGGCAGACCGGGGAGCTGTTTTTT
TRBJ1-1,-,-,TRBV27,CASRTDSAAWDTEAFF,TGTGCCAGCAGGACCGACAGCGCGGCTTGGGACACTGAAGCTTTCTTT
TRBJ2-7,-,-,TRBV6-5,CASTTRFNPYEQYF,TGTGCCAGCACGACGAGGTTCAACCCCTACGAGCAGTACTTC
TRBJ1-2,-,-,TRBV19,CASSIGTAANYGYTF,TGTGCCAGTAGTATAGGGACAGCCGCTAACTATGGCTACACCTTC
TRBJ1-2,-,-,TRBV6-5,CASSLDRVYGYTF,TGTGCCAGCAGCCTCGACAGAGTCTATGGCTACACCTTC
TRBJ2-7,-,-,TRBV15,CATSSLPGQTYEQYF,TGTGCCACCAGCAGTCTCCCTGGACAGACCTACGAGCAGTACTTC
TRBJ2-3,-,-,TRBV28,CASSYENIDTQYF,TGTGCCAGCAGTTACGAGAATATAGATACGCAGTATTTT
TRBJ2-3,-,TRBD1,TRBV18,CASSRRTGSPDTQYF,TGTGCCAGCTCACGGAGGACAGGTTCCCCAGATACGCAGTATTTT
TRBJ2-1,-,-,TRBV10-2,CASRLGGAQEQFF,TGCGCCAGCCGGCTGGGGGGGGCGCAGGAGCAGTTCTTC
TRBJ1-4,many,-,TRBV24-1,CATSDSEEKLFF,TGTGCCACCAGTGATTCTGAGGAAAAACTGTTTTTT